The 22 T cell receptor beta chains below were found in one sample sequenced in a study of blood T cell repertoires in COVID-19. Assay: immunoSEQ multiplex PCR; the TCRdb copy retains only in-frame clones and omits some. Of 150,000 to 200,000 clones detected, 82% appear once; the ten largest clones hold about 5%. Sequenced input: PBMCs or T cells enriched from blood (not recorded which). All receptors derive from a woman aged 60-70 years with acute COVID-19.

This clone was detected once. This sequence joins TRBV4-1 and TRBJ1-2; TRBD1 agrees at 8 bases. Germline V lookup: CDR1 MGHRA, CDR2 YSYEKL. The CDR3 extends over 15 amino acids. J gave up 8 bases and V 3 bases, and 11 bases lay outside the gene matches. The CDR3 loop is CASSHMTGAYGGYTF. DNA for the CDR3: TGCGCCAGCAGCCACATGACAGGGGCCTACGGGGGCTACACCTTC.

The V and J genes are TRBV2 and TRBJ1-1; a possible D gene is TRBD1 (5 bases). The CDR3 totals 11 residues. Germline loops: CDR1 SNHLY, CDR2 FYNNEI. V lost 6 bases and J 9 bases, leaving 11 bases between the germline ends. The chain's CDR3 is CASREGRKAFF. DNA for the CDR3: TGTGCCAGCAGGGAGGGGAGGAAAGCTTTCTTT.

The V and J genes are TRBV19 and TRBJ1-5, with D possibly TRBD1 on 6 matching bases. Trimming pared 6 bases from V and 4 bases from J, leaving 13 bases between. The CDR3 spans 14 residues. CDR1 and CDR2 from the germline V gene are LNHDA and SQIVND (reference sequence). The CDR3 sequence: CASRDSEKNQPQHF. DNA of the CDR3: TGTGCCAGTAGGGACAGCGAAAAAAATCAGCCCCAGCATTTT.

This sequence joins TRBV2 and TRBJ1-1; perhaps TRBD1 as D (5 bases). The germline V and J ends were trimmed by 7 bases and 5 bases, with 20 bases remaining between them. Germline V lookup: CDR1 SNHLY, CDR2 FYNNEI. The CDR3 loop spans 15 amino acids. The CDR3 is CASNQETQGGTEAFF. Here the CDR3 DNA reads TGTGCCAGCAACCAGGAAACCCAGGGTGGGACTGAAGCTTTCTTT. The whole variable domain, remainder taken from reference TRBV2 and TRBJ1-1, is EPEVTQTPSHQVTQMGQEVILRCVPISNHLYFYWYRQILGQKVEFLVSFYNNEISEKSEIFDDQFSVERPDGSNFTLKIRSTKLEDSAMYFCASNQETQGGTEAFFGQGTRLTVV.

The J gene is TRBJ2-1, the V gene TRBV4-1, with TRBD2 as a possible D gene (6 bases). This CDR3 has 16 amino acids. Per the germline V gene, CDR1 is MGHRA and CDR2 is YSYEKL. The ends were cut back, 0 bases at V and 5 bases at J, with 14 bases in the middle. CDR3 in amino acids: CASSQDTGALHNEQFF. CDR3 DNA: TGCGCCAGCAGCCAAGATACGGGAGCTCTTCACAATGAGCAGTTCTTC.

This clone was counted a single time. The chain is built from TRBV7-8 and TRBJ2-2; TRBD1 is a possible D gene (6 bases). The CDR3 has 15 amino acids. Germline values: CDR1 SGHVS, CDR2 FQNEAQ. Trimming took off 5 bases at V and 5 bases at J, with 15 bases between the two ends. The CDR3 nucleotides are TGTGCCAGCAGCAAACAGGGAATGGGGACCGGGGAGCTGTTTTTT. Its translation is CASSKQGMGTGELFF.

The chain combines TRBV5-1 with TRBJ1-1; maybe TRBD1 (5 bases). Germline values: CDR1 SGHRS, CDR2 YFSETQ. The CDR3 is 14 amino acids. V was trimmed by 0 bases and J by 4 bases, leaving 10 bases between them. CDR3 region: CASSLERGATEAFF. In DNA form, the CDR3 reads TGCGCCAGCAGCTTGGAACGTGGGGCCACTGAAGCTTTCTTT.

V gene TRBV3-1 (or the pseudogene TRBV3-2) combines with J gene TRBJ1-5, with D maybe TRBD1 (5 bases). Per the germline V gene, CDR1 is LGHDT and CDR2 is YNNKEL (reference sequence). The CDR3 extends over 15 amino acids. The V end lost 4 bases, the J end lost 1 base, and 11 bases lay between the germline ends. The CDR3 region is CASSPMGGSNQPQHF. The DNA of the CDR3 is TGTGCCAGCAGCCCCATGGGGGGGAGCAATCAGCCCCAGCATTTT.

CDR3 protein: CASSTRDTGTGELFF. The DNA for the CDR3 is TGTGCCAGCAGTACCAGGGACACCGGTACCGGGGAGCTGTTTTTT. This chain joins TRBV3-1 (or the pseudogene TRBV3-2) and TRBJ2-2, with D maybe TRBD1 (6 bases). The germline V gene encodes CDR1 LGHDT and CDR2 YNNKEL (reference sequence). The CDR3 is made up of 15 amino acids. The V end was cut by 6 bases, the J end by 5 bases, with 16 bases between.

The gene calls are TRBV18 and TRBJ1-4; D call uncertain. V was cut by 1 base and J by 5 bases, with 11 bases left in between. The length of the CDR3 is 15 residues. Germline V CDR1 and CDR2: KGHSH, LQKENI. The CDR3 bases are TGTGCCAGCTCACCACTCCCGGGTGGAAATGAAAAACTGTTTTTT. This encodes CASSPLPGGNEKLFF.

The CDR3 spells CASSGLVRSTEAFF. In DNA, the CDR3 is TGCGCCAGCAGCGGGTTAGTGAGGAGCACTGAAGCTTTCTTT. The V call is TRBV5-1, the J call TRBJ1-1; no clear D gene. V was cut by 4 bases and J by 4 bases, with 14 bases left in between. Germline CDR1 SGHRS, CDR2 YFSETQ. The CDR3 has 14 residues. The full variable domain, completed using reference TRBV5-1 and TRBJ1-1, is KAGVTQTPRYLIKTRGQQVTLSCSPISGHRSVSWYQQTPGQGLQFLFEYFSETQRNKGNFPGRFSGRQFSNSRSEMNVSTLELGDSALYLCASSGLVRSTEAFFGQGTRLTVV.

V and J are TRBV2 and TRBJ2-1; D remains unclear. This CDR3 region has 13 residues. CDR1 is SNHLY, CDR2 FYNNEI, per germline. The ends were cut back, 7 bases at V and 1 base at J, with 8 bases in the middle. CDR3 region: CASIQDSYNEQFF. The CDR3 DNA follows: TGTGCCAGCATCCAGGATTCCTACAATGAGCAGTTCTTC. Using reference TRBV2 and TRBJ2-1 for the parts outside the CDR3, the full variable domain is EPEVTQTPSHQVTQMGQEVILRCVPISNHLYFYWYRQILGQKVEFLVSFYNNEISEKSEIFDDQFSVERPDGSNFTLKIRSTKLEDSAMYFCASIQDSYNEQFFGPGTRLTVL.

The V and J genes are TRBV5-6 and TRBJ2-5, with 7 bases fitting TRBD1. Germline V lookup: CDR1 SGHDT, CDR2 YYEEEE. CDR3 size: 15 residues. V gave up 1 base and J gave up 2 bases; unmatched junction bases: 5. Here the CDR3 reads CASSLMYRGQETQYF. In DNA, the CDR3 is TGTGCCAGCAGCTTGATGTACAGGGGTCAAGAGACCCAGTACTTC.

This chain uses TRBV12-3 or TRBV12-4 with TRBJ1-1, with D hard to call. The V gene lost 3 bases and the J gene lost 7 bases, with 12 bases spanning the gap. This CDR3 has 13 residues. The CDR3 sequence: CASSFRSGGEAFF. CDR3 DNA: TGTGCCAGCAGTTTCCGCTCCGGCGGTGAAGCTTTCTTT.

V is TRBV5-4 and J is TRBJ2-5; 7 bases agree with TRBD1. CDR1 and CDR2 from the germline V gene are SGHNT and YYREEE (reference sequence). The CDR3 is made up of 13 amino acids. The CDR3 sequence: CGTGPSRQETQYF. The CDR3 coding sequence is TGTGGGACAGGCCCTTCGCGTCAAGAGACCCAGTACTTC.

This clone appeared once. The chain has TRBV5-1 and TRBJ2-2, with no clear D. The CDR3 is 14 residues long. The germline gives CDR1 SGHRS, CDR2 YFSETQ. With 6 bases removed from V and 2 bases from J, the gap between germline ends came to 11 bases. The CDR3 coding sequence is TGCGCCAGCACACAGTTCGACAACACCGGGGAGCTGTTTTTT. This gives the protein CASTQFDNTGELFF. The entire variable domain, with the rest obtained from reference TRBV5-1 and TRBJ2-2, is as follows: KAGVTQTPRYLIKTRGQQVTLSCSPISGHRSVSWYQQTPGQGLQFLFEYFSETQRNKGNFPGRFSGRQFSNSRSEMNVSTLELGDSALYLCASTQFDNTGELFFGEGSRLTVL.

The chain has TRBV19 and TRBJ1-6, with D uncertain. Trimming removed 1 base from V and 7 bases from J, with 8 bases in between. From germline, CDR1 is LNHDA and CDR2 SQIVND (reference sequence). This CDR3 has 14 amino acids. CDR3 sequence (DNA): TGTGCCAGTAGTATAGCGGCAGGAAATTCACCCCTCCACTTT. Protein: CASSIAAGNSPLHF.

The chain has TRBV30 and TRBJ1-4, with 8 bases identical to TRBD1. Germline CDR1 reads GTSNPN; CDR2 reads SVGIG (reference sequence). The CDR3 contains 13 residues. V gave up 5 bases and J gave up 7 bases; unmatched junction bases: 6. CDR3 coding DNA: TGTGCCTGGGGACCTGGACAGGGTGAAAAACTGTTTTTT. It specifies CAWGPGQGEKLFF.

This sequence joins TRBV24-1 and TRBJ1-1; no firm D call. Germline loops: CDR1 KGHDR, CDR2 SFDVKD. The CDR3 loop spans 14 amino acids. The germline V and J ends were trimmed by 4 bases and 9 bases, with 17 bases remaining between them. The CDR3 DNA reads TGTGCCACCAGTGAACCCGCGGGTGCGGGGAAAGCTTTCTTT. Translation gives CATSEPAGAGKAFF.

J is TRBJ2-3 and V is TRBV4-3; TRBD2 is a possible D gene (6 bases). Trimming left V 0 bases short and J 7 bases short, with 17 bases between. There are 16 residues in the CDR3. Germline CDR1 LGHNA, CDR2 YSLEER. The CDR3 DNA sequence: TGCGCCAGCAGCCAAGACGGAGGGGATGGGGCCTATACGCAGTATTTT. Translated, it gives CASSQDGGDGAYTQYF.

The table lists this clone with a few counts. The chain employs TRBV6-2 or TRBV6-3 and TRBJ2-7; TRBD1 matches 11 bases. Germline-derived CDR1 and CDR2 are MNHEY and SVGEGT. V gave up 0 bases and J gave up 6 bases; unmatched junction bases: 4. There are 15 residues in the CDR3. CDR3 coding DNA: TGTGCCAGCAGTTACTCCCCCGGGACAGGGGGCGAGCAGTACGTC. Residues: CASSYSPGTGGEQYV.

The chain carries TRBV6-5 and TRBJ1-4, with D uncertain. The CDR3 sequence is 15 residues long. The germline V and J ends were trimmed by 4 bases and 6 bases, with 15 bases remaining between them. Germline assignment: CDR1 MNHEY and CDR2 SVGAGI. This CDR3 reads CASSFRGAQDEKLFF. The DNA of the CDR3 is TGTGCCAGCAGTTTCCGGGGAGCTCAGGATGAAAAACTGTTTTTT.